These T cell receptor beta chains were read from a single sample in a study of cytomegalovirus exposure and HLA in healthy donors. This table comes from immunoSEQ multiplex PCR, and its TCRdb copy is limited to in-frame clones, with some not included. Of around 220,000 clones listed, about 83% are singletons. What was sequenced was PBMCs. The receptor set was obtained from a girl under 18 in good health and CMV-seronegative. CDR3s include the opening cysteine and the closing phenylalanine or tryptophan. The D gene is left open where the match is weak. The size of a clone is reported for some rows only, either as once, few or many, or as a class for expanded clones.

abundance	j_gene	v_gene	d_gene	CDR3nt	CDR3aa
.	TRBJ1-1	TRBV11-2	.	TGTGCCAGCAGCTTACTGCAGGGAGGACCTGAAGCTTTCTTT	CASSLLQGGPEAFF
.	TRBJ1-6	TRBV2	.	TGTGCCAGCAGTGAGGGCTCACCCCTCCACTTT	CASSEGSPLHF
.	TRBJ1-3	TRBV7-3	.	TGTGCCAGCGCGAGGGCCTCTGGAAACACCATATATTTT	CASARASGNTIYF
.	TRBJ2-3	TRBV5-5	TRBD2	TGTGCCAGCAGCTTTAGCGGGAGGCCTAGCACAGATACGCAGTATTTT	CASSFSGRPSTDTQYF
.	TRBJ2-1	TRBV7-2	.	TGTGCCAGCAGCTTAGGGAGGGGGGGCCTCAATGAGCAGTTCTTC	CASSLGRGGLNEQFF
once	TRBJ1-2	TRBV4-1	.	TGCGCCAGCAGCTTGCGGTGGGGAGCTAGAGGCTACACCTTC	CASSLRWGARGYTF
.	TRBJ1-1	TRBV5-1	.	TGCGCCAGCGGCACCCCGGGGGGTATGAACACTGAAGCTTTCTTT	CASGTPGGMNTEAFF
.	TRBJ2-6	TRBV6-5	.	TGTGCCAGCATCCCCAGCTCTGGGGCCAACGTCCTGACTTTC	CASIPSSGANVLTF
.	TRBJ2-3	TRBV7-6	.	TGTGCCAGCAGCGCTAACACAGATACGCAGTATTTT	CASSANTDTQYF
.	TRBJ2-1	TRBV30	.	TGTGCCTGGAGTGGACAGTCCCATGAGCAGTTCTTC	CAWSGQSHEQFF
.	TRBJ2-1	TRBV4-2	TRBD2	TGTGCCAGCAGCCAAGAGGGCGCTAGCGGTAATGAGCAGTTCTTC	CASSQEGASGNEQFF